One TCR beta chain is described in this entry. Its target is not known. The authors split each subset's genomic DNA evenly across several immunoSEQ plates. Generated by immunoSEQ multiplex PCR, the TCRdb table keeps only in-frame clones and is missing some. The sample holds 2 million or so clones, 90% to 95% seen once. This sample stems from a study of shared clonotypes between healthy human individuals. Study-level background: Three CD4 naive, three CD4 memory, two CD8 naive and one CD8 memory plate were used per donor.

Study-wide findings and caveats: Some clonotypes were shared by all four sorted-subset donors, while others were not shared. The non-shared ones had lower generation probabilities than the shared ones.

After removal of 8 bases from V and 4 bases from J, the junction contained 7 bases not matched to a gene. From germline, CDR1 is SGHVS and CDR2 FQNEAQ. This CDR3 has 14 residues. The TCR was taken from a man younger than 35 in good health. Sequencing was performed on naive CD4+ T cells sorted from blood. Subset of the sample: CD45RA+ positively selected. This rearrangement joins TRBV7-8 to TRBJ1-5; 8 bases align to TRBD1. CDR3 residues: CASAQGAGNQPQHF. CDR3 DNA sequence: TGTGCCAGCGCTCAGGGGGCGGGTAATCAGCCCCAGCATTTT. The entire variable domain, with the rest obtained from reference TRBV7-8 and TRBJ1-5, is as follows: GAGVSQSPRYKVAKRGQDVALRCDPISGHVSLFWYQQALGQGPEFLTYFQNEAQLDKSGLPSDRFFAERPEGSVSTLKIQRTQQEDSAVYLCASAQGAGNQPQHFGDGTRLSIL.